The 19 T cell receptor beta chains below all came from one sample that was sequenced in a study of kidney transplant recipient with SARS-CoV-2 infection. TCRdb ran MiXCR on the reads and lists one entry per CDR3 protein. Of 200,000 to 300,000 distinct CDR3 sequences in the sample, under 30% were seen once. Sequences were derived from a blood sample, sampled at baseline and on approximately day 120 from a kidney transplant recipient. The receptor source for this set is a male patient aged 30 to 39 who had COVID-19 and was a kidney transplant recipient. The graft donor may account for some of the T cells.

The chain uses TRBV5-6 and TRBJ1-1; D is undetermined. The CDR3 has 12 residues. Germline V gives CDR1 SGHDT, CDR2 YYEEEE. The V gene lost 3 bases and the J gene lost 7 bases, with 10 bases spanning the gap. CDR3 amino acids: CASSYSTGEAFF. The CDR3 DNA sequence: TGTGCCAGCAGCTACAGTACGGGTGAAGCTTTCTTT.

This rearrangement joins TRBV7-9 to TRBJ1-2; unclear D gene. Trimming shortened V by 4 bases and J by 5 bases, and 8 bases separated the two germline ends. This CDR3 has 12 amino acids. The germline V gene has CDR1 SEHNR and CDR2 FQNEAQ (reference sequence). CDR3 nucleotides: TGTGCCAGCAGCTATCCGGGTTATGGCTACACCTTC. It encodes CASSYPGYGYTF.

This clonotype appeared many times. The chain couples TRBV3-1 to TRBJ1-2; D uncertain. V lost 1 base, J lost 4 bases, and 13 bases lay in between. Per the germline V gene, CDR1 is LGHDT and CDR2 is YNNKEL (reference sequence). The CDR3 is 15 amino acids. CDR3 amino acids: CASSQGTLLPYGYTF. CDR3 bases: TGTGCCAGCAGCCAAGGCACCCTCCTACCCTATGGCTACACCTTC.

The CDR3 nucleotides are TGTGCCAGCAGCCGCATCGGTGTACAGGGAAAGACCTATGGCTACACCTTC. Its protein is CASSRIGVQGKTYGYTF. V and J are TRBV12-1 and TRBJ1-2; the table names TRBD1, a call not compared with the DNA. TRBV12-1 is flagged as a pseudogene. This CDR3 spans 17 amino acids.

This clonotype came up a few times. The chain recombines TRBV5-1 with TRBJ1-1; D is possibly TRBD1 (5 bases). V gave up 3 bases and J gave up 8 bases, with 11 bases separating them. The CDR3 is made up of 12 amino acids. Looked up from germline, CDR1 is SGHRS and CDR2 is YFSETQ. The CDR3, as DNA: TGCGCCAGCAGCTGGGTGGGGGGGGAAGCTTTCTTT. Protein product: CASSWVGGEAFF.

At least ten counts were recorded for this clonotype. This chain connects TRBV20-1 to TRBJ1-6, with 11 bases that match TRBD1. With V trimmed by 2 bases and J by 8 bases, 8 bases remained unmatched. This CDR3 has 16 residues. CDR1 and CDR2 from the germline V gene are DFQATT and SNEGSKA (reference sequence). The CDR3 nucleotides read TGCAGTGCTAGAAGAGGGACAGGGGGGGTGGATTCACCCCTCCACTTT. This codes for CSARRGTGGVDSPLHF.

Details on this clonotype: With a much larger clone just one base away, this may be a read error. The V and J genes are TRBV5-4 and TRBJ1-2; D gene uncertain. The CDR3 totals 16 residues. Germline lookup yields CDR1 SGHNT and CDR2 YYREEE (reference sequence). The CDR3 sequence is CASNSCVPGKTYDYTF. As DNA, the CDR3 is TGTGCCAGCAATTCATGCGTACCAGGAAAGACCTATGACTACACCTTC.

This clonotype was picked up one time. A read error is possible here, since a much larger clone lies one base away. The chain joins TRBV27 to TRBJ2-3, with D hard to call. CDR1 is MNHEY, CDR2 SMNVEV, per germline (reference sequence). The length of the CDR3 is 12 residues. The DNA for the CDR3 is TGTGTCAGCAGTTCCCTGTCAAATACGCAGTATTTT. As protein: CVSSSLSNTQYF.

At least ten counts were recorded for this clonotype. The rearrangement links TRBV24-1 to TRBJ1-4, with 9 bases matching TRBD1. After removal of 7 bases from V and 8 bases from J, the junction contained 7 bases not matched to a gene. Per germline, CDR1 KGHDR and CDR2 SFDVKD. The CDR3 is made up of 14 amino acids. The CDR3 loop is CATRAGTGNEKLFF. In nucleotides, the CDR3 is TGTGCCACCAGGGCCGGGACAGGGAACGAAAAACTGTTTTTT.

As regards this clonotype: A read error may explain this, as a much larger clone is one base away. In DNA form, the CDR3 reads TGTGCCGGCAGGGATGGGACAGGGGATAATTCACCCCTCCACTTT. Its protein product is CAGRDGTGDNSPLHF. V is TRBV2 and J is TRBJ1-6; 10 nucleotides match TRBD1. This CDR3 region has 15 residues. The germline V gene encodes CDR1 SNHLY and CDR2 FYNNEI.

This clonotype was counted many times. The V and J genes are TRBV20-1 and TRBJ2-1, with TRBD1 matching 7 bases. V was pared by 5 bases and J by 5 bases, with 3 bases of the junction left unmatched. The CDR3 is 12 amino acids. Germline CDR1 is DFQATT and CDR2 is SNEGSKA (reference sequence). The CDR3 here is CSAPDRHNEQFF. In DNA form, the CDR3 reads TGCAGTGCTCCGGACAGGCACAATGAGCAGTTCTTC.

Details on this clonotype: A much larger clone is a single base away; this may be a read error. The chain uses TRBV7-2 and TRBJ2-1, with 9 bases lining up with TRBD1. The germline CDR1 and CDR2 sequences are SGHTA and FQGNSA. This CDR3 comprises 15 residues. Trimming at V came to 3 bases and at J to 4 bases, leaving 4 bases not matched to a gene. The chain's CDR3 is CASSFRDRDYNEQFF. For the CDR3, the DNA is TGTGCCAGCAGCTTCCGGGACAGGGATTACAATGAGCAGTTCTTC.

Worth noting for this clonotype: Compared with germline, one end of the junction differs, possibly owing to a read error. J is TRBJ2-1 and V is TRBV12-3 or TRBV12-4, with D perhaps TRBD2 (7 bases). This CDR3 contains 14 residues. CDR3 bases: TGTGCCAGCAGTTTCCCCGGGGGGCCAAACGTACAGTCCTTC. This gives the protein CASSFPGGPNVQSF.

This clonotype was seen more than once but under ten times. This sequence joins TRBV6-6 and TRBJ1-1, with a weak D call TRBD1 (6 bases). The germline V and J ends were trimmed by 4 bases and 1 base, with 13 bases remaining between them. Germline CDR1 and CDR2: MNHNY and SVGAGI (reference sequence). This CDR3 comprises 15 residues. CDR3: CASSSSGQTNTEAFF. The CDR3 coding sequence is TGTGCCAGCAGTTCAAGCGGACAGACGAACACTGAAGCTTTCTTT.

In its sample, this clonotype was seen many times. This chain uses TRBV28 with TRBJ2-5, with 13 positions matching TRBD2. After removal of 4 bases from V and 4 bases from J, the junction contained 3 bases not matched to a gene. The CDR3 loop spans 15 amino acids. Germline CDR1 and CDR2: MDHEN and SYDVKM. The CDR3, as DNA: TGTGCCAGCAGTTCGGGACTAGCGGGACGAGAGACCCAGTACTTC. Translation: CASSSGLAGRETQYF.

V gene TRBV28 combines with J gene TRBJ1-5, with a weak D call TRBD1 (5 bases). CDR3 length: 19 amino acids. Deletions cut 5 bases from V and 0 bases from J, with 23 bases between. Germline loops: CDR1 MDHEN, CDR2 SYDVKM. For the CDR3, the DNA is TGTGCCAGCAGTCACCCATTAATAACGGGACTGTATAGCAATCAGCCCCAGCATTTT. Translation gives CASSHPLITGLYSNQPQHF.

This clonotype was recorded at least ten times. The rearrangement links TRBV6-6 to TRBJ2-5; D unclear. This CDR3 has 11 amino acids. Looked up from germline, CDR1 is MNHNY and CDR2 is SVGAGI (reference sequence). V lost 6 bases, J lost 6 bases, and 8 bases lay in between. CDR3: CASSRSKTQYF. The CDR3, as DNA: TGTGCCAGCAGCCGAAGCAAGACCCAGTACTTC.

This clonotype occurred many times. This rearrangement joins TRBV7-7 to TRBJ1-6; D not resolved. This CDR3 is built from 13 residues. The germline V gene has CDR1 SSHAT and CDR2 FNYEAQ (reference sequence). Trimming stripped 1 base from V and 7 bases from J, with 5 bases between. This chain's CDR3 is CASSLEQNSPLHF. DNA of the CDR3: TGTGCCAGCAGCTTAGAGCAAAATTCACCCCTCCACTTT.

On this clonotype itself: This may come from a read error, since a much larger clone is one base off. The chain links TRBV6-5 to TRBJ2-6; D unresolved. The CDR3 contains 11 residues. Germline V gene data show CDR1 as MNHEY and CDR2 as SVGAGI. Trimming shortened V by 6 bases and J by 11 bases, and 8 bases separated the two germline ends. The CDR3 loop is CASSPADVLTF. CDR3 nucleotides: TGTGCCAGCAGCCCCGCCGACGTCCTGACTTTC.